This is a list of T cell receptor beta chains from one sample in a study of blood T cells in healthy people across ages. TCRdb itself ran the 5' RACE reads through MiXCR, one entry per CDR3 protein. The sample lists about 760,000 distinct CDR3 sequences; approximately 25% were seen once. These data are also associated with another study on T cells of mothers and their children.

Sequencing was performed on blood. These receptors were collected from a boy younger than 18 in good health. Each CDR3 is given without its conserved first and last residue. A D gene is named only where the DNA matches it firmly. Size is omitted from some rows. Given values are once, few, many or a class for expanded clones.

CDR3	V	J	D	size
SSSLYVTSGYNEQF	TRBV7-8	TRBJ2-1	TRBD2	NA
ASRAQGLGYT	TRBV9	TRBJ1-2	NA	NA
SASERGDRWDEQY	TRBV20-1	TRBJ2-7	TRBD2	NA
ASSLWTGRGSTDTQY	TRBV28	TRBJ2-3	TRBD1	NA
AIAGGGETQY	TRBV10-3	TRBJ2-5	TRBD2	few
SARGVLAGSYNEQF	TRBV20-1	TRBJ2-1	TRBD2	NA
ASAPVEDTQY	TRBV12-3/TRBV12-4	TRBJ2-3	NA	NA
ASSEIGGRETQY	TRBV10-2	TRBJ2-5	NA	NA
AINGQLSSGANVLT	TRBV10-3	TRBJ2-6	NA	NA
SVGRGFPYEQY	TRBV29-1	TRBJ2-7	NA	NA
ASSLGYNEKLF	TRBV28	TRBJ1-4	NA	NA
ASSLAWTDTQY	TRBV12-3/TRBV12-4	TRBJ2-3	NA	few
ASSFAVDEQF	TRBV5-1	TRBJ2-1	NA	few
SAHREHGELF	TRBV29-1	TRBJ2-2	NA	few
ASSPLDPAAGETQY	TRBV5-1	TRBJ2-5	NA	NA
AISESGGRGPNNEQF	TRBV10-3	NA	NA	NA
ASSSIAGGPNEQY	TRBV7-9	NA	TRBD2	few
ASRGGLGYTEAF	TRBV25-1	TRBJ1-1	NA	NA
ASSQERGFHQYNEQF	TRBV4-1	TRBJ2-3	NA	NA
ASSQSAGLFSAYEQY	TRBV16	TRBJ2-7	NA	NA
SARDPSLVNQPQH	TRBV20-1	TRBJ1-5	NA	few
ASSERLSTDTQY	TRBV25-1	TRBJ2-3	NA	NA
ASSFRGINYGYT	TRBV7-2	TRBJ1-2	NA	NA
ASSDQGYTGELF	TRBV2	TRBJ2-2	NA	NA
ASSQGQRENTEAF	TRBV4-1	TRBJ1-1	TRBD1	NA
ASSYSYRSTYEQY	TRBV6-2/TRBV6-3	TRBJ2-7	NA	NA